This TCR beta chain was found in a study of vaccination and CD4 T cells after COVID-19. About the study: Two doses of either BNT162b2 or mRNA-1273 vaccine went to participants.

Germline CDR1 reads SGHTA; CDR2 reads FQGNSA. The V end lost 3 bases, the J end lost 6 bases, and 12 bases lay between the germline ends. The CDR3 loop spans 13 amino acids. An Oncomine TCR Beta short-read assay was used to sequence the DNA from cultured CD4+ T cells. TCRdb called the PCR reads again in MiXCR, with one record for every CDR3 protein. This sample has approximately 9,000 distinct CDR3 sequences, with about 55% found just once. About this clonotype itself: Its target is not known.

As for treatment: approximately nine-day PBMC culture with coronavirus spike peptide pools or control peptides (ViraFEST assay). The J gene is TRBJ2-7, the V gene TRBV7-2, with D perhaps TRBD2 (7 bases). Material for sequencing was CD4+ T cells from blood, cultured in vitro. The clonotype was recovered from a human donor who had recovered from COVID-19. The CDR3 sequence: CASSFGGLGEQYF. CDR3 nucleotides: TGTGCCAGCAGCTTCGGGGGGCTCGGCGAGCAGTACTTC.